This T cell receptor beta chain was documented in a study of T cells in localized non-small cell lung cancer. Whole-study results and caveats: Heterogeneity stays possible, as sequencing covered only one tumor region. Higher blood T cell density went with longer overall survival. Out of the top 100 tumor clones, a median about 57 were seen in adjacent lung. Peak T cell clonality was found in uninvolved adjacent lung, exceeding tumor.

Clones were sequenced by immunoSEQ multiplex PCR, and TCRdb holds only the in-frame ones, with some missing. This table holds around 50,000 clones, 70% to 90% found once. Trimming shortened V by 0 bases and J by 1 base, and 10 bases separated the two germline ends. Germline V gives CDR1 LNHNV, CDR2 YYDKDF (reference sequence). The CDR3 totals 15 residues. Notes on this clone: Its specificity is not known.

Sequences were derived from peripheral blood, sampled before any cancer treatment. The clonotype was recovered from a woman aged 40-69 years with stage I lung adenocarcinoma. The V gene is TRBV15, the J gene TRBJ2-7; TRBD1 is a possible D gene (6 bases). The CDR3: CATSRDSGASYEQYF. DNA for the CDR3: TGTGCCACCAGCAGAGATTCAGGGGCGTCCTACGAGCAGTACTTC. Filled out from reference TRBV15 and TRBJ2-7, the complete variable domain reads DAMVIQNPRYQVTQFGKPVTLSCSQTLNHNVMYWYQQKSSQAPKLLFHYYDKDFNNEADTPDNFQSRRPNTSFCFLDIRSPGLGDTAMYLCATSRDSGASYEQYFGPGTRLTVT.